One sample yielded the 11 T cell receptor beta chains listed below, sequenced in a study of T cell repertoires in ileal Crohn's disease (dated by TCRdb to about 2019). The library was generated by the immunoSEQ multiplex PCR assay. The table comes from immuneACCESS by way of TCRdb, which keeps in-frame sequences with V and J called. Part of the clones is missing from these tables; in studies checked, under half for an unresolved V gene and the rest for unknown reasons. The sample table contains several thousand clones; only one count was recorded for 87% of them. Clones ranked in the top ten supply 5% to 6.5% of the sample. Sample: ileal tissue. All receptors derive from an adult with Crohn's disease.

CDR3 amino acids: CASSPRGVLAGYTF. The CDR3 DNA reads TGTGCCAGCAGCCCCCGCGGGGTCTTGGCTGGCTACACCTTC. This chain uses TRBV14 with TRBJ1-2, with no clear D. CDR1 SGHDN and CDR2 FVKESK come from the germline V gene. This CDR3 contains 14 residues. The V gene lost 4 bases and the J gene lost 7 bases, with 16 bases spanning the gap.

A single count supports this clone. The V and J genes are TRBV5-4 and TRBJ2-7; TRBD1 matches 9 bases. The germline CDR1 and CDR2 sequences are SGHNT and YYREEE (reference sequence). V shed 4 bases and J 0 bases; nucleotides not matched to a gene: 5. CDR3 size: 15 residues. This CDR3 reads CASSTGTGSSYEQYF. CDR3 DNA: TGTGCCAGCAGCACCGGGACAGGGAGCTCCTACGAGCAGTACTTC.

The genes are TRBV5-1 and TRBJ1-1, with 7 positions matching TRBD1. Germline loops: CDR1 SGHRS, CDR2 YFSETQ. The CDR3 runs to 15 residues. V trimming: 0 bases; J trimming: 3 bases; junction bases outside the gene matches: 5. For the CDR3, the DNA is TGCGCCAGCAGCTTGGCGGGGACAGCAGACACTGAAGCTTTCTTT. Its protein product is CASSLAGTADTEAFF.

J is TRBJ2-3 and V is TRBV7-9; 9 bases are shared with TRBD2. This CDR3 region has 15 residues. From germline, CDR1 is SEHNR and CDR2 FQNEAQ (reference sequence). Trimming cost V 1 base and J 3 bases; bases outside gene matches: 2. The CDR3, as DNA: TGTGCCAGCAGCTTAGAGCTAGCGGGGACAGATACGCAGTATTTT. It yields the protein CASSLELAGTDTQYF.

The V call is TRBV27, the J call TRBJ2-2; a weak D match, TRBD1 (7 bases). CDR1 is MNHEY and CDR2 is SMNVEV in the germline V gene (reference sequence). This CDR3 has 16 residues. The V end lost 1 base, the J end lost 3 bases, and 12 bases lay between the germline ends. CDR3 DNA sequence: TGTGCCAGCAGTTTATACGGAGGGGGCGACACCGGGGAGCTGTTTTTT. Translated: CASSLYGGGDTGELFF.

This chain uses TRBV5-1 with TRBJ2-7; 14 nucleotides align to TRBD2. V shed 0 bases, J shed 2 bases, and the junction held 4 bases outside the gene matches. Germline V gene lookup returns CDR1 SGHRS and CDR2 YFSETQ. CDR3 length: 17 residues. In nucleotides, the CDR3 is TGCGCCAGCAGCTTGGGGACTAGCGGGGGGCCCCCCTACGAGCAGTACTTC. Encoded protein: CASSLGTSGGPPYEQYF. The whole variable domain, filled in from reference TRBV5-1 and TRBJ2-7, reads KAGVTQTPRYLIKTRGQQVTLSCSPISGHRSVSWYQQTPGQGLQFLFEYFSETQRNKGNFPGRFSGRQFSNSRSEMNVSTLELGDSALYLCASSLGTSGGPPYEQYFGPGTRLTVT.

DNA for the CDR3: TGTGCCAGCAGCTTATTAACTAGTGTCGGGGAGCTGTTTTTT. Protein sequence: CASSLLTSVGELFF. The V gene is TRBV7-2, the J gene TRBJ2-2, with D perhaps TRBD2 (5 bases). V was trimmed by 2 bases and J by 7 bases, leaving 11 bases between them. CDR3 length equals 14 residues. Germline CDR1 SGHTA, CDR2 FQGNSA.

The J gene is TRBJ2-5, the V gene TRBV9; a weak D match, TRBD2 (5 bases). This CDR3 has 15 amino acids. CDR1 and CDR2 (germline): SGDLS, YYNGEE. Deletions cut 0 bases from V and 5 bases from J, with 14 bases between. The CDR3 sequence is CASSVVIGGLETQYF. The CDR3 DNA is TGTGCCAGCAGCGTAGTCATAGGAGGATTGGAGACCCAGTACTTC.

The J gene is TRBJ2-3, the V gene TRBV4-2, with D unclear. With 0 bases removed from V and 6 bases from J, the gap between germline ends came to 16 bases. The length of the CDR3 is 16 residues. Germline CDR1 and CDR2: LGHNA and YNFKEQ. The DNA for the CDR3 is TGTGCCAGCAGCCAAGATAAGGCTAGTTTGGTGGATACGCAGTATTTT. It yields the protein CASSQDKASLVDTQYF.

This sequence joins TRBV6-5 and TRBJ1-2, with TRBD1 matching over 10 bases. The CDR3 has 16 amino acids. The V and J ends lost 2 bases and 6 bases, in that order; junction bases with no gene match: 9. Per germline, CDR1 MNHEY and CDR2 SVGAGI. This chain's CDR3 is CASSYTTTGTGDGYTF. The DNA for the CDR3 is TGTGCCAGCAGTTACACAACCACCGGGACAGGGGATGGCTACACCTTC.

This sequence joins TRBV5-6 and TRBJ2-3; D is unresolved. Germline loops: CDR1 SGHDT, CDR2 YYEEEE. There are 14 residues in the CDR3. The germline V and J ends were trimmed by 4 bases and 6 bases, with 15 bases remaining between them. CDR3: CASSPNWSSDTQYF. Here the CDR3 DNA reads TGTGCCAGCAGCCCTAATTGGAGCTCGGATACGCAGTATTTT.